This T cell receptor beta chain came from a study of T cells in Graves' hyperthyroidism and ophthalmopathy. The wider study: Before any treatment, at initial diagnosis, peripheral blood was collected.

Amplification of TCR beta CDR3 regions was performed using RNA transcripts as template. The HTBI primer set served for first-round RT-PCR of the TCR CDR3. TCRdb reanalysed the multiplex PCR reads using MiXCR and keeps one entry per CDR3 protein. This table has approximately 400,000 distinct CDR3 sequences, 25% appearing once. From germline, CDR1 is MNHNS and CDR2 SASEGT. J was trimmed by 8 bases and V by 8 bases; bases with no gene match: 8. CDR3 length: 15 residues. This clonotype was picked up many times. The receptor was isolated from a man aged 45 to 65 with Graves' hyperthyroidism. Sequencing input: blood. V and J are TRBV6-1 and TRBJ2-1; TRBD2 matches at 14 bases. CDR3 DNA sequence: TGTGCCAGCTCCGGGACTAGCGGGAGCTTCGATGAGCAGTTCTTC. Amino acids: CASSGTSGSFDEQFF.